These T cell receptor beta chains were read from a single sample in a study of blood T cells in healthy people across ages. One entry per CDR3 protein results from TCRdb running MiXCR on the 5' RACE reads. The repertoire has some 1.8 million distinct CDR3 sequences, roughly 43% of them found once; the top ten carry more than 20%. Sequenced material: blood. The receptors stem from a human donor in good health. The conserved cysteine and the conserved F or W are not part of the CDR3 here. Size is omitted from some rows. Given values are once, few, many or a class for expanded clones.

j_gene | v_gene | abundance | CDR3aa
TRBJ2-7 | TRBV7-9 | NA | ASSLGYAGNYEQY
TRBJ2-1 | TRBV20-1 | NA | SARTTAGALYNEQF
TRBJ1-2 | TRBV12-3/TRBV12-4 | NA | ASRRAGRQNYGYT
TRBJ2-5 | TRBV5-1 | few | ASSLGIASGSGETQY
TRBJ1-1 | TRBV20-1 | few | SASQDTTEAF
TRBJ2-5 | TRBV7-8 | few | ASSLGRGRPIGETQY
TRBJ2-1 | TRBV27 | NA | ASSSRSSGSSYNEQF
TRBJ1-2 | TRBV3-1 | NA | ASSQAYRRYEGGYT
TRBJ2-7 | TRBV20-1 | few | SAQAGGNYEQY
TRBJ2-1 | TRBV11-2 | many | ASSRLAGGLNEQF
TRBJ2-3 | TRBV10-3 | NA | AISESSRRASGTDTQY
TRBJ1-5 | TRBV9 | NA | VSSVAEGFGPQH
TRBJ1-1 | TRBV6-5 | NA | ASSYILKDGGKNTEAF
TRBJ1-5 | TRBV7-8 | few | ASSHSRGAGNQPQH
TRBJ1-2 | TRBV11-2 | NA | ATVPGTGHGYT
TRBJ2-5 | TRBV5-1 | NA | ASSLDRGPGETQY
NA | TRBV29-1 | NA | SVAPIRAEGGIGEQY
TRBJ2-5 | TRBV12-5 | NA | ASGPGLGLQETQY
TRBJ2-5 | TRBV7-2 | NA | ASSFFEPLAGGPRETQY
TRBJ2-7 | TRBV20-1 | NA | SRGERVGSYEQY
TRBJ2-3 | TRBV7-9 | NA | ASSPRTGPTYTQY
NA | TRBV7-3 | NA | ASSMAGGEETQY
TRBJ1-1 | TRBV12-3/TRBV12-4 | NA | ASSRLSNTEAF
TRBJ2-7 | TRBV27 | few | ASSAAWTPTYEQY
NA | TRBV2 | NA | ASSEGLHEQY
TRBJ2-7 | TRBV5-1 | many | ASSQTGGSYEQY
TRBJ2-6 | TRBV20-1 | NA | SASRGFGANVLT
TRBJ2-5 | TRBV2 | NA | ASSESRGPAGETQY
TRBJ2-7 | TRBV4-2 | NA | ASSQRPTDYEQY
TRBJ1-4 | TRBV3-1 | few | ASSLHDQNEKLF
TRBJ2-1 | TRBV10-3 | NA | ATLRDPQAYEQF
TRBJ2-4 | TRBV7-9 | few | ASSSEETLAKNIQY
TRBJ2-7 | TRBV29-1 | NA | SVELGTGSYEQY
TRBJ2-7 | TRBV11-2 | NA | ASSPDGTSSYEQY
TRBJ1-4 | TRBV4-1 | few | ASSQDAPRGLEKLF
TRBJ1-1 | TRBV20-1 | few | SARDLLLGPGTEAF
TRBJ1-5 | TRBV2 | NA | ASSEDRVGQPQH
TRBJ1-4 | TRBV12-3/TRBV12-4 | few | ASSFFAGQGNEKLF
TRBJ1-2 | TRBV28 | NA | ASSFITSASYGYT
TRBJ2-7 | TRBV20-1 | NA | SARGTRDRVSYEQY
TRBJ2-3 | TRBV20-1 | many | SARDHRQDADTQY
TRBJ2-4 | TRBV7-8 | NA | ASGRTPLTKNIQY
TRBJ2-5 | TRBV7-2 | NA | ASSPQRQKETQY
TRBJ1-2 | TRBV2 | few | ASKWDSNYGYT
TRBJ2-3 | TRBV4-3 | NA | ASSPNQGGGGGDTQY
TRBJ2-3 | TRBV3-1 | NA | ASSQGLATSSTDTQY
TRBJ2-3 | TRBV9 | many | ASSVGSTDTQY
TRBJ2-1 | TRBV6-2/TRBV6-3 | NA | ASSSLLRAPF
TRBJ2-7 | TRBV4-1 | NA | ASSQEPQAPYEQY
TRBJ2-7 | TRBV12-3/TRBV12-4 | NA | ASSPVGGTKEQY
TRBJ1-2 | TRBV7-3 | NA | ASSLNYGCGYT
TRBJ2-5 | TRBV20-1 | NA | SARDPSGQGETQY
TRBJ2-7 | TRBV3-1 | few | ASSQEIHEQY
TRBJ2-4 | TRBV18 | NA | ASSPQTGENIQY
TRBJ2-3 | TRBV11-1 | many | ASSLVGGDTDTQY
TRBJ2-1 | TRBV12-3/TRBV12-4 | NA | ASSSGDLLQF